This T cell receptor (beta chain) was documented in a study of OX40 agonist ivuxolimab in advanced cancers. Study background: Eligibility rules accepted prior anti-PD-1, anti-PD-L1 or anti-CTLA-4 therapy, and around 43% had some. Findings and caveats of the study: CD4+ T cells averaged fewer expanded clones than CD8+ T cells.

Using immunoSEQ multiplex PCR, the repertoire was profiled, and TCRdb retains in-frame clones only, with some absent. The data contain 5,100 or so clones, roughly 64% of them singletons. This clone was seen more than once but under ten times. Its target is not known. The CDR3 runs to 14 residues. Germline loops: CDR1 SGHAT, CDR2 FQDESV (reference sequence). The V gene end was trimmed by 6 bases and the J gene end by 8 bases; junction bases not matched to a gene: 10. This receptor was obtained from an adult with an advanced solid tumor such as melanoma, head and neck, liver or kidney cancer. The J gene is TRBJ2-7, the V gene TRBV11-1; 10 nucleotides line up with TRBD2. The material sequenced was CD4+ or CD8+ T cells sorted from blood, taken in a trial of the OX40 agonist ivuxolimab. The chain's CDR3 is CASRLTSGITQQYF. The CDR3 coding sequence is TGTGCCAGCAGATTAACTAGCGGGATCACCCAGCAGTACTTC.